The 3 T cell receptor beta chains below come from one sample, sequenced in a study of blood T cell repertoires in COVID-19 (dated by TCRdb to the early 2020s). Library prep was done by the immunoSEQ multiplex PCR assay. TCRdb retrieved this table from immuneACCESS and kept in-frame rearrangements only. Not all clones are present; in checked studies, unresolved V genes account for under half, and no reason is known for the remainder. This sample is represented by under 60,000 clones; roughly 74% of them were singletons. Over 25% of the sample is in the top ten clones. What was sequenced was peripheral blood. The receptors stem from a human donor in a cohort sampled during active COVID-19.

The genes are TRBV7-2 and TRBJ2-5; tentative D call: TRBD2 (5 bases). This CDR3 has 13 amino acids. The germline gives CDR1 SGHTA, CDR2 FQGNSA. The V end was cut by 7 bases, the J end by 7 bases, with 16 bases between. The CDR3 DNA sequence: TGTGCCAGCACCACAACGGGGAAGGGGACCCAGTACTTC. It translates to CASTTTGKGTQYF.

CDR3 loop: CASSSGRLAGGDHTGELFF. CDR3 nucleotides: TGTGCCAGCAGCTCAGGCCGACTAGCGGGAGGGGATCACACCGGGGAGCTGTTTTTT. This chain uses TRBV6-6 with TRBJ2-2, with 14 bases aligning to TRBD2. The CDR3 has 19 amino acids. V trimming: 6 bases; J trimming: 3 bases; junction bases outside the gene matches: 12. Per the germline V gene, CDR1 is MNHNY and CDR2 is SVGAGI (reference sequence).

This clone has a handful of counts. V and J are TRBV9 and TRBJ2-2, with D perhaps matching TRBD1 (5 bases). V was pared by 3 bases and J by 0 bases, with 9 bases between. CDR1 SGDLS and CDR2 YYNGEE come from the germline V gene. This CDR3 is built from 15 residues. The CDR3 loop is CASSAGQANTGELFF. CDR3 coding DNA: TGTGCCAGCAGCGCCGGACAAGCGAACACCGGGGAGCTGTTTTTT. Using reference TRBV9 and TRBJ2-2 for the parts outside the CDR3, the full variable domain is DSGVTQTPKHLITATGQRVTLRCSPRSGDLSVYWYQQSLDQGLQFLIQYYNGEERAKGNILERFSAQQFPDLHSELNLSSLELGDSALYFCASSAGQANTGELFFGEGSRLTVL.